This T cell receptor beta chain was sequenced for a study of blood T cells in healthy people across ages. A second about 7 to 12 cycle PCR used barcoded and J-beta primers. TCRdb reprocessed the 5' RACE reads via MiXCR and lists one record per CDR3 protein. The data hold some 1.6 million distinct CDR3 sequences, with about 32% observed a single time. CDR1 SGHRS and CDR2 YFSETQ come from the germline V gene. The V gene lost 2 bases and the J gene lost 2 bases, with 15 bases spanning the gap. This CDR3 is 16 amino acids long. This clonotype was sampled from a woman aged 30 to 39 in good health. The chain combines TRBV5-1 with TRBJ2-3; perhaps TRBD2 as D (6 bases). The sequenced material came from blood. The CDR3 DNA follows: TGCGCCAGCAGCTTACCCCGGACGGACTACACAGATACGCAGTATTTT. Translating gives CASSLPRTDYTDTQYF.